The clone carrying this T cell receptor (beta chain) was detected many times. What it binds is unknown. This record belongs to a study of breast tumors, draining lymph nodes, adjacent tissues. The V gene end was trimmed by 7 bases and the J gene end by 6 bases; junction bases not matched to a gene: 6. Per the germline V gene, CDR1 is MNHEY and CDR2 is SVGAGI. CDR3 size: 13 residues. TCRdb passed the multiplex PCR reads through MiXCR, listing each CDR3 protein once. In the table there are 150,000 to 250,000 distinct CDR3 sequences, roughly 31% of which are singletons. The study, taken as a whole, reports: Compared with lymph nodes, tumors were less diverse; compared with nontumor tissue, more. Compared with basal-like, luminal-like tumors shared significantly more repertoire with nontumor tissue. The data were judged consistent with most tumor T cells coming from lymph node and expanding in tumor.

Samples came from axillary lymph nodes draining the breast cancer. This sequence joins TRBV6-5 and TRBJ2-1; TRBD1 matches 7 bases. Specimen: axillary lymph node tissue. This TCR derives from a female donor with breast cancer. Some clones in this sample may be carry-over from other donors' samples. This chain's CDR3 is CASTSGGVNEQFF. CDR3 sequence (DNA): TGTGCCAGCACATCAGGGGGTGTCAATGAGCAGTTCTTC.